This T cell receptor beta chain was retrieved from a study of blood T cell repertoires in COVID-19. Across the study: The origin of the acute and convalescent COVID-19 samples was the United States, Italy and Spain.

V shed 7 bases, J shed 6 bases, and the junction held 8 bases outside the gene matches. The CDR3 extends over 14 amino acids. CDR1 is MNHNY and CDR2 is SVGAGI in the germline V gene (reference sequence). Original processing methods: For nucleated cells, counts were estimated from reference gene primer amplification. Data came from immunoSEQ multiplex PCR; TCRdb stores just in-frame clones and leaves some out. That table gives V, J and clone size, and the DNA gave D and trimming. The sample contains 95,000 to 100,000 clones, 75% to 90% of which appear only once. The source of this sequence is an elderly man with acute or convalescent COVID-19. The sample was peripheral blood. The V and J genes are TRBV6-6 and TRBJ2-2; TRBD2 matches 7 bases. CDR3 sequence: CASMEAGEAGELFF. The DNA for the CDR3 is TGTGCCAGCATGGAGGCGGGGGAGGCCGGGGAGCTGTTTTTT.